The T cell receptor (beta chain) described here comes from a study of TIL therapy for anti-PD-1-resistant metastatic lung cancer. Study details: Tumors had a median PD-L1 proportion score of around 6%.

Sequencing used immunoSEQ v3. Each library reached 2 million or so read pairs, or 5-6 million at deep level. The assay was immunoSEQ multiplex PCR, and TCRdb's table has in-frame clones only and misses some. The repertoire holds under 65,000 clones, with approximately 80% as singletons. The CDR3 totals 15 residues. Germline V lookup: CDR1 MDHEN, CDR2 SYDVKM. V trimming: 3 bases; J trimming: 7 bases; junction bases outside the gene matches: 8. Sample time point: pre-treatment sample, taken before nivolumab and TIL therapy. Enrollment ran from October 2017 to early 2020. The gene calls are TRBV28 and TRBJ2-2; 7 bases align to TRBD2. This specimen was blood, taken at baseline. The source of this sequence is a person aged 25 to 85 with non-small cell lung cancer. As DNA, the CDR3 is TGTGCCAGCAGTTTCGCTAGCGGAGCCCTCGGGGAGCTGTTTTTT. Translating gives CASSFASGALGELFF.